The source of this T cell receptor beta chain is a study of shared clonotypes between healthy human individuals. This clone was picked up a small number of times. The length of the CDR3 is 14 residues. Germline values: CDR1 MDHEN, CDR2 SYDVKM. Trimming cost V 6 bases and J 1 base, with 12 bases left between them. As defined, naive CD8 cells were CD45RO-negative and positively selected for CCR7, with terminally differentiated effector memory CD45RA+ cells excluded. The repertoire was sequenced with immunoSEQ multiplex PCR; TCRdb's copy has only in-frame clones and lacks some. Of about 2.1 million clones listed, under 95% are singletons.

The clonotype originates from a man aged 18 to 29 in good health. Some clones in this sample may be carry-over from other donors' samples. The chain joins TRBV28 to TRBJ1-1, with TRBD1 as a possible D gene (5 bases). Specimen: naive CD8+ T cells from PBMCs. CDR3 DNA: TGTGCCAGCAGATTGACAGTACAGAACACTGAAGCTTTCTTT. Its translation: CASRLTVQNTEAFF.